Sequencing of this T cell receptor beta chain was carried out in a study of T cells in Graves' hyperthyroidism and ophthalmopathy. A few counts support this clonotype. RNA transcripts served as the template for amplifying TCR beta CDR3 regions. When the TCR CDR3 underwent first-round RT-PCR, the HTBI primer set was used. TCRdb passed the multiplex PCR reads through MiXCR, listing each CDR3 protein once. Of around 600,000 distinct CDR3 sequences listed, around 15% were seen once; the top ten hold roughly an eighth. Germline CDR1 MGHRA, CDR2 YSYEKL. Between the trimmed V and J ends, which lost 1 base and 4 bases, there was a span of 16 bases. CDR3 length: 16 amino acids.

Sequenced sample: blood. The chain is built from TRBV4-1 and TRBJ1-2; D might be TRBD1 (6 bases). The receptor was derived from a woman between 50 and 59 years old with Graves' ophthalmopathy. This chain's CDR3 is CASSQGTRGPRYGYTF. The CDR3 DNA reads TGCGCCAGCAGCCAAGGAACCCGGGGGCCTCGCTATGGCTACACCTTC.